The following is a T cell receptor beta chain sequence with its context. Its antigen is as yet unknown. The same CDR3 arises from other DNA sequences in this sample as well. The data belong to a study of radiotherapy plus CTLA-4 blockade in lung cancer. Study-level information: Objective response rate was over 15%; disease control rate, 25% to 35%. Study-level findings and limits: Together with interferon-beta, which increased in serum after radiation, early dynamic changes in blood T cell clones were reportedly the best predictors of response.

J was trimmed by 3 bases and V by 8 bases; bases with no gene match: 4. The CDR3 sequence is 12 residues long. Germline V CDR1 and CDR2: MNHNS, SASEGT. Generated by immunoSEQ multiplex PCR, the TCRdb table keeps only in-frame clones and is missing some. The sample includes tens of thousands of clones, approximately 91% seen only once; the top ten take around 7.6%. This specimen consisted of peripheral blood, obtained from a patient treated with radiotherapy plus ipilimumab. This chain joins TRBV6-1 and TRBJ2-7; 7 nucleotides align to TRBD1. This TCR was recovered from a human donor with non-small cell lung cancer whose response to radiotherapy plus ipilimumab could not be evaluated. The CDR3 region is CASGQDYYEQYF. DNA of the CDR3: TGTGCCAGCGGACAGGATTACTACGAGCAGTACTTC.